This T cell receptor (beta chain) emerged from a study of blood T cell repertoires in COVID-19. At the level of the study: Researchers got acute and convalescent COVID-19 samples from the United States, Italy and Spain. The analysed material was cDNA or gDNA that came from T cells, B-cell-depleted T cells, or PBMCs.

V shed 2 bases and J 4 bases; nucleotides not matched to a gene: 6. Germline V lookup: CDR1 SGHTA, CDR2 FQGNSA. The CDR3 length is 16 residues. Per the original methods: Estimated nucleated cell counts came from reference gene primer amplification. This table comes from immunoSEQ multiplex PCR, and its TCRdb copy is limited to in-frame clones, with some not included. V, J and clone size are those of that table, while D and trimming were read from the DNA. In the table there are roughly 290,000 clones, about nine tenths of which are singletons. J is TRBJ1-4 and V is TRBV7-2, with 8 bases that match TRBD1. The sequenced sample was peripheral blood. The source of this sequence is a woman aged 55-69 years with acute or convalescent COVID-19. DNA for the CDR3: TGTGCCAGCAGCTTACGGACAGGGTGGGGTAATGAAAAACTGTTTTTT. Encoded protein: CASSLRTGWGNEKLFF.